This T cell receptor beta chain emerged from a study of shared clonotypes between healthy human individuals. Study observations and caveats: Naive CD4 clonotypes were shared across a handful of donors at around 5.4%.

The CDR3 totals 13 residues. Looked up from germline, CDR1 is SGDLS and CDR2 is YYNGEE. Trimming cost V 7 bases and J 4 bases; bases outside gene matches: 6. Assay: immunoSEQ multiplex PCR; the TCRdb copy retains only in-frame clones and omits some. The data show millions of clones, 93% seen once. Naive CD8 cells lacked CD45RO and underwent positive selection for CCR7, leaving out terminally differentiated effector memory CD45RA+ cells. In regard to this clone: Its antigen remains unidentified. Within the sample, other DNA sequences also encode this same CDR3.

This TCR was sampled from a young man in good health. Some clones in this sample may be carry-over from other donors' samples. The chain carries TRBV9 and TRBJ2-3, with TRBD2 identical over 7 bases. Sequencing used naive CD8+ T cells from PBMCs. This chain's CDR3 is CASSAGAADTQYF. The DNA of the CDR3 is TGTGCCAGCTCCGCGGGAGCGGCAGATACGCAGTATTTT.